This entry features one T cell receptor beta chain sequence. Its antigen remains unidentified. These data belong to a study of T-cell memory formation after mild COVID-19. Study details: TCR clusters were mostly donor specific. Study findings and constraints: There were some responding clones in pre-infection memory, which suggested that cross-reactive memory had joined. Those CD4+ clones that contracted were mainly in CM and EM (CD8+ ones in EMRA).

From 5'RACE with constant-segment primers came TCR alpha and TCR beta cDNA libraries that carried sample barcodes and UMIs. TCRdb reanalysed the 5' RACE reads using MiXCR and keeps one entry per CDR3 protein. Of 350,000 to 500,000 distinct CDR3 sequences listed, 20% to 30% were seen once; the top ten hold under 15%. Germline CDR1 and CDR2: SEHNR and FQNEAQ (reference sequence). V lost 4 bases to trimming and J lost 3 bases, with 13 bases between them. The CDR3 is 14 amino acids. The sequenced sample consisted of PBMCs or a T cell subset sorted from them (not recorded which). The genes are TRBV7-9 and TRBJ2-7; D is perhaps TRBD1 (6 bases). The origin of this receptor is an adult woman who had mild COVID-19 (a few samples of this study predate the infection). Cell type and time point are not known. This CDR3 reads CASSSPGHFYEQYF. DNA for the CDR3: TGTGCCAGCAGCTCCCCGGGACACTTCTACGAGCAGTACTTC.